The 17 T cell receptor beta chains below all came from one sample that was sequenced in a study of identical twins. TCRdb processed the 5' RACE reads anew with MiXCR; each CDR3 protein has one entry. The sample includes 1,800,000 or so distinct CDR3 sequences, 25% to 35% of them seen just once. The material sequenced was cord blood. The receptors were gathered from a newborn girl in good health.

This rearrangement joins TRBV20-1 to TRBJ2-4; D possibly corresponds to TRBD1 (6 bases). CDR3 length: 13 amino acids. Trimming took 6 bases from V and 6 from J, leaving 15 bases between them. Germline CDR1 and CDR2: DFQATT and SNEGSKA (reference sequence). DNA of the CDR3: TGCAGTGCCTCGGGAAGGGGGAGAAACATTCAGTACTTC. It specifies CSASGRGRNIQYF.

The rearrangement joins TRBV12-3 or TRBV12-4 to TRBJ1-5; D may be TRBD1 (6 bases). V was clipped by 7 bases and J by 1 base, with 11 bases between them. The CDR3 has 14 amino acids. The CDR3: CASTKTGSNQPQHF. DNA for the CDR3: TGTGCCAGCACCAAGACAGGCAGCAATCAGCCCCAGCATTTT.

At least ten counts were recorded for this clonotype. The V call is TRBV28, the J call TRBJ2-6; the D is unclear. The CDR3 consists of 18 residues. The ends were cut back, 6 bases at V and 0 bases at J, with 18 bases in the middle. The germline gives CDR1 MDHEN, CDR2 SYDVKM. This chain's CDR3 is CASSKTEQLYSGANVLTF. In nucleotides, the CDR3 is TGTGCCAGCAGCAAAACAGAACAGCTATACTCTGGGGCCAACGTCCTGACTTTC.

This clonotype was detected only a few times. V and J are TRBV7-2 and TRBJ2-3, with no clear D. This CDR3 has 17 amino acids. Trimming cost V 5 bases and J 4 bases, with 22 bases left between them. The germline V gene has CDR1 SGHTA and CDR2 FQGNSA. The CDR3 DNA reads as TGTGCCAGCAGCCTTAGGTACACGACCTTCCTGCCAGATACGCAGTATTTT. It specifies CASSLRYTTFLPDTQYF.

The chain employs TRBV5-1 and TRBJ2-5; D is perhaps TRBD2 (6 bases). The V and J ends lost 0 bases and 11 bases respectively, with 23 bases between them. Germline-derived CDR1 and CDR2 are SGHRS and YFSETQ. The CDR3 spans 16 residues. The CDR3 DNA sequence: TGCGCCAGCAGCTTGGTTGGGAGGATGGCCTACAATGAGCAGTACTTC. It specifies CASSLVGRMAYNEQYF.

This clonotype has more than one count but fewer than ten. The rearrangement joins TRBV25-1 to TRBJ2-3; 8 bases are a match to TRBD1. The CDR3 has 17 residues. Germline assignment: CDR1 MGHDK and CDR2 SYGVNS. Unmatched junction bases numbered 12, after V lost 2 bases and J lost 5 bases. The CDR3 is CASSERRSRGQVDTQYF. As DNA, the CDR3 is TGTGCCAGCAGTGAAAGGAGATCCAGGGGGCAGGTAGATACGCAGTATTTT.

The CDR3 sequence is CSASPQGAQLYNEQFF. In DNA, the CDR3 is TGCAGTGCTAGTCCACAGGGGGCTCAACTTTACAATGAGCAGTTCTTC. The chain combines TRBV20-1 with TRBJ2-1; 9 bases match TRBD1. Germline V lookup: CDR1 DFQATT, CDR2 SNEGSKA (reference sequence). V gave up 3 bases and J gave up 4 bases; unmatched junction bases: 10. This CDR3 spans 16 amino acids.

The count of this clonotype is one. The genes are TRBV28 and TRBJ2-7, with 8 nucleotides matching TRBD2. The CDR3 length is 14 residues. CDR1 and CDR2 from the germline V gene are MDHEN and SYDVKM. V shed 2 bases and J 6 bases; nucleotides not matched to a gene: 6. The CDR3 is CASSLAGGVGEQYF. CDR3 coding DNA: TGTGCCAGCAGTTTAGCGGGAGGAGTGGGCGAGCAGTACTTC. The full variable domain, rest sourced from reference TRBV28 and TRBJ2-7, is DVKVTQSSRYLVKRTGEKVFLECVQDMDHENMFWYRQDPGLGLRLIYFSYDVKMKEKGDIPEGYSVSREKKERFSLILESASTNQTSMYLCASSLAGGVGEQYFGPGTRLTVT.

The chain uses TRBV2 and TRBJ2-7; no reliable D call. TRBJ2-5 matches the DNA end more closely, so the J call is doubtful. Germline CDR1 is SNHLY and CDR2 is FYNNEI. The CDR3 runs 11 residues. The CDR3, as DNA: TGTGCCAGCAGAAGGTCAGAGACCCAGTACTTC. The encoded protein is CASRRSETQYF.

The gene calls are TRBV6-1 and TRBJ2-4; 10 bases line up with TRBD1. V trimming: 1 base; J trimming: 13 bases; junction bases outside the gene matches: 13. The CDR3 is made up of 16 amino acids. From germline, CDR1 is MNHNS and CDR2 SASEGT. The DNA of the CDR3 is TGTGCCAGCAGTGAAGTGGGGACAGGGGAGTCCTATGAGCAGTACTTC. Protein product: CASSEVGTGESYEQYF.

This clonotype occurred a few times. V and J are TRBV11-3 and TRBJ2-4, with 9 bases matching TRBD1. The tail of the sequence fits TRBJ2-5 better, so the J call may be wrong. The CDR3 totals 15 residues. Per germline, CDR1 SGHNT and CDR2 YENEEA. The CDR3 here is CASSLVTGTGETQYF. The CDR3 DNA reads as TGTGCCAGCAGCTTAGTGACAGGGACAGGGGAGACCCAGTACTTC.

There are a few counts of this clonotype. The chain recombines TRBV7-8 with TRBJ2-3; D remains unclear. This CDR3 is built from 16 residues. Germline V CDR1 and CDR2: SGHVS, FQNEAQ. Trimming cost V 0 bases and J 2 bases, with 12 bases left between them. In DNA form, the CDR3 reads TGTGCCAGCAGCTTAGCGGTTCCAGGTACCACAGATACGCAGTATTTT. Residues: CASSLAVPGTTDTQYF.

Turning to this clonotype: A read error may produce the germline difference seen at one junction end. The DNA for the CDR3 is TGTGCCAGCAGCTTGGACCCGAACCCACCAGATGCGCAGTATTTT. It is translated as CASSLDPNPPDAQYF. J is TRBJ2-3 and V is TRBV5-6; D not resolved. The CDR3 is 15 amino acids. The germline gives CDR1 SGHDT, CDR2 YYEEEE.

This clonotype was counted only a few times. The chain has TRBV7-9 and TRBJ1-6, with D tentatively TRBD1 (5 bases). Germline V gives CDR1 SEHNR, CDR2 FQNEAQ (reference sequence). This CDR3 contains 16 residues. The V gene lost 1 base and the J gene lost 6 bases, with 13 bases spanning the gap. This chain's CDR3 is CASSLGGGEPNSPLHF. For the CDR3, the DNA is TGTGCCAGCAGCTTAGGGGGCGGAGAGCCTAATTCACCCCTCCACTTT.

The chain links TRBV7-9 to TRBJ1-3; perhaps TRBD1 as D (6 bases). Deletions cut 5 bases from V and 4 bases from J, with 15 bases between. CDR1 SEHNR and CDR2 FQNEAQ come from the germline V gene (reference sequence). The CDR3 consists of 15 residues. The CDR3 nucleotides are TGTGCCAGCAGCAGCCGGAGTACAGGGGGAAACACCATATATTTT. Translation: CASSSRSTGGNTIYF.

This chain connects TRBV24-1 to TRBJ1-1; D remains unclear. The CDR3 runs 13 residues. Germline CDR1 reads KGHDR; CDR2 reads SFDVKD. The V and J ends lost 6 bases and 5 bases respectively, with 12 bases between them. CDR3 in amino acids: CATSSRVGTEAFF. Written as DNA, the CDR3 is TGTGCCACCAGTAGCCGGGTAGGTACTGAAGCTTTCTTT.

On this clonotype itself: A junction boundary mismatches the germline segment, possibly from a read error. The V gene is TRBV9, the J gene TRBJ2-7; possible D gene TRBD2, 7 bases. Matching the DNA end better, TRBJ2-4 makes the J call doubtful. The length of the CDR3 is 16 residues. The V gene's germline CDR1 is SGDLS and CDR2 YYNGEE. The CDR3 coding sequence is TGTGTCAGCAGCGTAGGTGGGGGGGCCGCCAAAAACATTCAGTACTTC. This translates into CVSSVGGGAAKNIQYF.